This paragraph reports one TCR beta chain. The source of the sample is a study of blood T cell repertoires in COVID-19. For the study at large: Acute and convalescent COVID-19 specimens originated in the United States, Italy and Spain. T cells, B-cell-depleted T cells, or PBMCs provided the cDNA or gDNA that served as material.

This CDR3 contains 13 residues. Trimming stripped 4 bases from V and 0 bases from J, with 6 bases between. CDR1 and CDR2 (germline): ENHRY, SYGVKD. Per the authors' pipeline: Nucleated cell counts were estimated from reference gene primer amplification. Profiling relied on immunoSEQ multiplex PCR, and the TCRdb table lists in-frame clones only, not all of them. V, J and clone size reflect that table, while D and trimming were determined from the DNA. The table includes roughly 87,000 clones, 75% to 90% detected once. The sequenced sample consisted of peripheral blood. The V call is TRBV10-3, the J call TRBJ2-5; D ambiguous. The receptor's source is a woman older than 75 with active COVID-19. The CDR3 loop is CAISARDQETQYF. The DNA of the CDR3 is TGTGCCATCAGTGCACGGGACCAAGAGACCCAGTACTTC.